This paragraph covers one TCR beta chain sequence. Its matching antigen is unknown. The V gene's germline CDR1 is LNHDA and CDR2 SQIVND (reference sequence). The CDR3 has 14 residues. Germline trimming cut 9 bases from V and 2 bases from J; bases unmatched to any gene: 4. In the original workflow: ImmunoSEQ output held junction-only sequences without quality scores, so filtering differed. Assay: immunoSEQ multiplex PCR; the TCRdb copy retains only in-frame clones and omits some. V and J calls and clone size follow that table, whereas D and trimming were derived from the DNA. The sample carries about 470,000 clones, 75% to 85% recorded once. These data belong to a study of shared clonotypes between healthy human individuals. Study-wide points: In having few donors, the study represented limited genetic and exposure-history diversity.

Sequencing was carried out using PBMCs. This rearrangement joins TRBV19 to TRBJ2-5, with 12 bases matching TRBD2. The receptor was derived from a woman aged 40 to 50 in good health. Some clones in this sample may be carry-over from other donors' samples. CDR3 DNA: TGTGCCAGCAAAGGGACTAGCGGGCAAGAGACCCAGTACTTC. Protein product: CASKGTSGQETQYF.